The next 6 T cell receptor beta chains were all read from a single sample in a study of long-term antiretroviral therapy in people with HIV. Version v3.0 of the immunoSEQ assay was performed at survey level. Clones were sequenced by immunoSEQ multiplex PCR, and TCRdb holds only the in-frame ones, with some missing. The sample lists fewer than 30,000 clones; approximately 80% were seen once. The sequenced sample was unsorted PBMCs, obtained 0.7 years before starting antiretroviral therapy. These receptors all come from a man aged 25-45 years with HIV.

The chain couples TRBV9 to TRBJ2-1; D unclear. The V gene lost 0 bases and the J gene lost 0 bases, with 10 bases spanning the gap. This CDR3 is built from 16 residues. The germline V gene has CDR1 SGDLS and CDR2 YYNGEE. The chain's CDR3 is CASSVEGPSSYNEQFF. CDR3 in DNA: TGTGCCAGCAGCGTAGAAGGGCCCTCCTCCTACAATGAGCAGTTCTTC.

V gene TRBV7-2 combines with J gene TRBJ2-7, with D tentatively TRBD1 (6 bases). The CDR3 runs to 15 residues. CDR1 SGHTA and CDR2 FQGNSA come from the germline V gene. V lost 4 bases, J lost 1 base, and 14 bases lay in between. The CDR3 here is CASSSQGFPSYEQYF. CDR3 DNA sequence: TGTGCCAGCAGCTCACAGGGATTCCCATCCTACGAGCAGTACTTC. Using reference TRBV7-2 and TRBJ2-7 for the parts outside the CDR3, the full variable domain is GAGVSQSPSNKVTEKGKDVELRCDPISGHTALYWYRQSLGQGLEFLIYFQGNSAPDKSGLPSDRFSAERTGGSVSTLTIQRTQQEDSAVYLCASSSQGFPSYEQYFGPGTRLTVT.

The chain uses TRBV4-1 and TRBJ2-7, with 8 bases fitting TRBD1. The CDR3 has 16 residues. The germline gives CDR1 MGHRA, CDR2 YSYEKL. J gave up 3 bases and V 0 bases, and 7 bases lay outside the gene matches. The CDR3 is CASSQEEAGGYYEQYF. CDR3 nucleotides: TGCGCCAGCAGCCAAGAGGAGGCAGGGGGCTACTACGAGCAGTACTTC.

CDR3: CASSEGARVSRGQETQYF. The CDR3 nucleotides are TGTGCCAGCAGTGAAGGGGCAAGAGTTTCAAGGGGGCAAGAGACCCAGTACTTC. The V gene is TRBV25-1, the J gene TRBJ2-5, with D possibly being TRBD1 (6 bases). Germline V lookup: CDR1 MGHDK, CDR2 SYGVNS. The CDR3 has 18 residues. V lost 2 bases to trimming and J lost 2 bases, with 21 bases between them.

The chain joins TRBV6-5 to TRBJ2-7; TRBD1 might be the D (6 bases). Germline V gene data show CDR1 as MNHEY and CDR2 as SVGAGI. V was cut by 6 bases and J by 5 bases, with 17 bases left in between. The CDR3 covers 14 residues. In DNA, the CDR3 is TGTGCCAGCAGAACCGGGACAATGCTCGACGAGCAGTACTTC. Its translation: CASRTGTMLDEQYF.

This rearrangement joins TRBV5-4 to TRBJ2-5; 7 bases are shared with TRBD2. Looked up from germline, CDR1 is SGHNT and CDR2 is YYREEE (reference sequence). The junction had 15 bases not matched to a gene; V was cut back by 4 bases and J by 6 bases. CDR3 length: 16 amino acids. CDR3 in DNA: TGTGCCAGCAGCCCCACCGGGACTGGGGGGGTAAAGACCCAGTACTTC. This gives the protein CASSPTGTGGVKTQYF.